Following are 30 T cell receptor beta chains from one sample sequenced in a study of blood T cell repertoires in COVID-19. Generated by immunoSEQ multiplex PCR, the TCRdb table keeps only in-frame clones and is missing some. Among roughly 180,000 clones listed, approximately 86% were seen once. The sequenced sample consisted of peripheral blood. All receptors come from a man aged 60 to 75 with acute or convalescent COVID-19.

The V gene is TRBV21-1, the J gene TRBJ1-2; TRBD1, as called in the table, went unchecked against the DNA. TRBV21-1 is labeled a pseudogene. CDR3 size: 15 residues. This CDR3 is CASRSSGFSHYGYTF. CDR3 DNA sequence: TGTGCCAGCAGATCCTCAGGTTTCTCGCACTATGGCTACACCTTC.

V gene TRBV6-5 combines with J gene TRBJ2-2, with D maybe TRBD1 (5 bases). Germline V gene lookup returns CDR1 MNHEY and CDR2 SVGAGI. The CDR3 covers 12 residues. Trimming pared 11 bases from V and 3 bases from J, leaving 10 bases between. CDR3 nucleotide sequence: TGTGCCTGTGGCAGGGACACCGGGGAGCTGTTTTTT. Translation: CACGRDTGELFF.

The gene calls are TRBV2 and TRBJ1-2, with TRBD1 matching 7 bases. This CDR3 is 15 amino acids long. The junction had 11 bases not matched to a gene; V was cut back by 6 bases and J by 4 bases. Germline CDR1 reads SNHLY; CDR2 reads FYNNEI. The CDR3 region is CASRRFRDSGYGYTF. In DNA form, the CDR3 reads TGTGCCAGCAGAAGATTCAGGGACAGCGGCTATGGCTACACCTTC.

The J gene is TRBJ2-3, the V gene TRBV9; TRBD2 might be the D (6 bases). The CDR3 contains 13 residues. Germline values: CDR1 SGDLS, CDR2 YYNGEE. V was cut by 3 bases and J by 9 bases, with 14 bases left in between. CDR3 loop: CASSASTSRTQYF. DNA of the CDR3: TGTGCCAGCAGCGCAAGCACTAGCCGCACGCAGTATTTT.

The J gene is TRBJ2-1, the V gene TRBV7-3; a possible D gene is TRBD1 (6 bases). The CDR3 spans 13 residues. Germline CDR1 SGHTA, CDR2 FQGTGA. Between the trimmed V and J ends, which lost 4 bases and 10 bases, there was a span of 14 bases. The CDR3 sequence: CASSSGANREQFF. The DNA of the CDR3 is TGTGCCAGCAGCTCAGGGGCCAATAGAGAGCAGTTCTTC.

This clone has a single count. This sequence joins TRBV18 and TRBJ2-7; 12 nucleotides agree with TRBD2. This CDR3 comprises 15 residues. From germline, CDR1 is KGHSH and CDR2 LQKENI. V shed 5 bases and J 3 bases; nucleotides not matched to a gene: 5. The CDR3 DNA reads as TGTGCCAGCTCATGGACTAGCGGGAATCACTACGAGCAGTACTTC. Protein sequence: CASSWTSGNHYEQYF.

V is TRBV5-5 and J is TRBJ1-5, with D perhaps TRBD1 (5 bases). V was cut by 0 bases and J by 0 bases, with 13 bases left in between. CDR1 and CDR2 (germline): SGHKS, YYEKEE (reference sequence). The CDR3 spans 17 residues. The CDR3 DNA reads as TGTGCCAGCAGCTTGGCCGGGGGAGGGGATAGCAATCAGCCCCAGCATTTT. Its translation: CASSLAGGGDSNQPQHF.

The chain links TRBV5-4 to TRBJ2-6; tentative D call: TRBD1 (6 bases). Per the germline V gene, CDR1 is SGHNT and CDR2 is YYREEE (reference sequence). The V end was cut by 5 bases, the J end by 2 bases, with 11 bases between. The CDR3 totals 15 residues. The CDR3: CASSSPGAGANVLTF. The DNA of the CDR3 is TGTGCCAGCAGTTCTCCAGGGGCTGGGGCCAACGTCCTGACTTTC.

This chain's CDR3 is CASSLSYPINEKLFF. DNA of the CDR3: TGCGCCAGCAGCTTGTCGTATCCTATTAATGAAAAACTGTTTTTT. The chain is built from TRBV5-1 and TRBJ1-4, with D uncertain. The germline V gene has CDR1 SGHRS and CDR2 YFSETQ. This CDR3 comprises 15 residues. V lost 1 base and J lost 4, with 11 bases in between.

V gene TRBV10-1 combines with J gene TRBJ2-3; TRBD1 might be the D (5 bases). Deletions cut 5 bases from V and 0 bases from J, with 18 bases between. The CDR3 totals 17 residues. Germline loops: CDR1 WNHNN, CDR2 SYGVQD (reference sequence). CDR3 DNA sequence: TGCGCCAGCAGTAAGACAGCCGACAGCTCTAGCACAGATACGCAGTATTTT. Residues: CASSKTADSSSTDTQYF.

The rearrangement links TRBV29-1 to TRBJ2-7, with a tentative D call TRBD2 (7 bases). Trimming pared 5 bases from V and 0 bases from J, leaving 11 bases between. Germline assignment: CDR1 SQVTM and CDR2 ANQGSEA. The CDR3 consists of 13 residues. DNA of the CDR3: TGCAGCGTTAGGGGGGGCGACTCCTACGAGCAGTACTTC. It codes for CSVRGGDSYEQYF.

This clone showed up just a few times. The rearrangement links TRBV19 to TRBJ2-2, with D possibly TRBD2 on 7 matching bases. Germline V gene data show CDR1 as LNHDA and CDR2 as SQIVND (reference sequence). The CDR3 spans 16 residues. V gave up 3 bases and J gave up 4 bases, with 15 bases separating them. CDR3 sequence (DNA): TGTGCCAGTAGTATCGGTCGGGGGGCAAGCACCGGGGAGCTGTTTTTT. Translation: CASSIGRGASTGELFF.

This clone appeared a few times. The chain couples TRBV7-3 to TRBJ2-7; D remains ambiguous. This CDR3 has 15 amino acids. Per the germline V gene, CDR1 is SGHTA and CDR2 is FQGTGA. V shed 1 base and J shed 5 bases, with 15 bases lying between them. The CDR3 sequence is CASSLSIQAPHEQYF. The DNA for the CDR3 is TGTGCCAGCAGCTTAAGTATCCAAGCCCCCCACGAGCAGTACTTC.

V gene TRBV7-9 combines with J gene TRBJ2-1; 12 bases fit TRBD2. This CDR3 spans 15 amino acids. Germline CDR1 reads SEHNR; CDR2 reads FQNEAQ (reference sequence). With V trimmed by 3 bases and J by 7 bases, 4 bases remained unmatched. The CDR3 DNA reads TGTGCCAGCAGCTTTCTAGCGGGAGGGTCAAATGAGCAGTTCTTC. Amino acids: CASSFLAGGSNEQFF.

The chain carries TRBV2 and TRBJ2-3; TRBD2 is a possible D gene (5 bases). This CDR3 spans 13 amino acids. Germline-derived CDR1 and CDR2 are SNHLY and FYNNEI. V was clipped by 6 bases and J by 3 bases, with 10 bases between them. CDR3 nucleotides: TGTGCCAGCAGAGCCGGGATAACAGATACGCAGTATTTT. This encodes CASRAGITDTQYF.

The chain recombines TRBV5-1 with TRBJ2-7; 7 positions match TRBD1. CDR3 length: 14 residues. Trimming took 3 bases from V and 1 from J; bases not matched to a gene: 4. The germline gives CDR1 SGHRS, CDR2 YFSETQ. In DNA form, the CDR3 reads TGCGCCAGCAGCTATATGACAGGGTCCTACGAGCAGTACTTC. This encodes CASSYMTGSYEQYF.

The chain joins TRBV6-5 to TRBJ1-2, with 11 positions matching TRBD1. Germline-derived CDR1 and CDR2 are MNHEY and SVGAGI. The CDR3 sequence is 15 residues long. Trimming removed 6 bases from V and 8 bases from J; junction bases left unmatched: 11. The chain's CDR3 is CASSPGTGGGKGYTF. CDR3 DNA sequence: TGTGCCAGCAGCCCCGGGACAGGGGGGGGGAAGGGCTACACCTTC.

This chain uses TRBV6-5 with TRBJ2-1; 9 positions match TRBD2. This CDR3 region has 14 residues. Germline CDR1 is MNHEY and CDR2 is SVGAGI. V was pared by 5 bases and J by 6 bases, with 5 bases of the junction left unmatched. The CDR3 reads CASSNRLAVNEQFF. In DNA form, the CDR3 reads TGTGCCAGCAGTAACAGACTAGCGGTCAATGAGCAGTTCTTC.

The chain links TRBV28 to TRBJ2-7; 7 nucleotides agree with TRBD1. Trimming removed 6 bases from V and 4 bases from J; junction bases left unmatched: 9. This CDR3 region has 14 residues. Germline-derived CDR1 and CDR2 are MDHEN and SYDVKM. The CDR3, as DNA: TGTGCCAGCAGACCCCCGGGACAGCAGTACGAGCAGTACTTC. This encodes CASRPPGQQYEQYF.

The gene calls are TRBV11-3 and TRBJ2-1; weak D call: TRBD1 (6 bases). V was shortened by 0 bases and J by 6 bases, with 24 bases between the two germline ends. CDR1 and CDR2 from the germline V gene are SGHNT and YENEEA. The CDR3 is 19 amino acids. CDR3 nucleotide sequence: TGTGCCAGCAGCTTAGATCGAAGGAGCACCGGGACACCGTCCAATGAGCAGTTCTTC. Its protein is CASSLDRRSTGTPSNEQFF. The full variable domain, with the rest looked up from reference TRBV11-3 and TRBJ2-1, is EAGVVQSPRYKIIEKKQPVAFWCNPISGHNTLYWYLQNLGQGPELLIRYENEEAVDDSQLPKDRFSAERLKGVDSTLKIQPAELGDSAVYLCASSLDRRSTGTPSNEQFFGPGTRLTVL.

This clone was seen a handful of times. The chain has TRBV7-6 and TRBJ1-3; unclear D gene. Germline V lookup: CDR1 SGHVS, CDR2 FNYEAQ. The CDR3 spans 16 residues. V was shortened by 5 bases and J by 0 bases, with 14 bases between the two germline ends. The CDR3, as DNA: TGTGCCAGCAGCCTCACCCGCCCCAGCTCTGGAAACACCATATATTTT. Protein: CASSLTRPSSGNTIYF.

This chain joins TRBV2 and TRBJ2-6; TRBD1 matches at 7 bases. Losses at the gene ends were 6 bases for V and 2 bases for J; bases not matched to a gene: 1. Germline lookup yields CDR1 SNHLY and CDR2 FYNNEI. The length of the CDR3 is 14 residues. The CDR3 loop reads CASRQGTGANVLTF. CDR3 nucleotides: TGTGCCAGCAGACAGGGGACTGGGGCCAACGTCCTGACTTTC.

This rearrangement joins TRBV19 to TRBJ1-5, with D unresolved. The CDR3 covers 14 residues. Trimming pared 0 bases from V and 9 bases from J, leaving 12 bases between. Germline V lookup: CDR1 LNHDA, CDR2 SQIVND (reference sequence). CDR3 nucleotides: TGTGCCAGTAGTATAGATAATGAGAATTGGCCCCAGCATTTT. It yields the protein CASSIDNENWPQHF.

There are a few counts of this clone. This chain joins TRBV18 and TRBJ2-3; no definite D call. V was pared by 6 bases and J by 0 bases, with 7 bases between. CDR1 KGHSH and CDR2 LQKENI come from the germline V gene. The length of the CDR3 is 13 residues. CDR3 sequence reads: CASSATSTDTQYF. The CDR3 DNA is TGTGCCAGCTCTGCGACTAGCACAGATACGCAGTATTTT.

This clone was recorded only once. The chain is built from TRBV7-9 and TRBJ1-1; 8 bases are a match to TRBD1. J was trimmed by 4 bases and V by 5 bases; bases with no gene match: 3. The germline gives CDR1 SEHNR, CDR2 FQNEAQ (reference sequence). The length of the CDR3 is 13 residues. CDR3 in amino acids: CASSQQGGTEAFF. CDR3 bases: TGTGCCAGCAGCCAACAGGGGGGCACTGAAGCTTTCTTT.

The chain links TRBV6-5 to TRBJ2-7; 10 bases map to TRBD2. The V gene end was trimmed by 6 bases and the J gene end by 9 bases; junction bases not matched to a gene: 14. This CDR3 is 15 amino acids long. CDR1 MNHEY and CDR2 SVGAGI come from the germline V gene. The CDR3: CASSRGSSGSLGQYF. The CDR3 DNA reads TGTGCCAGCAGCCGGGGGTCTAGCGGGAGTTTGGGGCAGTACTTC.

The chain has TRBV18 and TRBJ1-4; no clear D gene. Germline V gene sequence: CDR1 KGHSH, CDR2 LQKENI. Trimming cost V 0 bases and J 5 bases, with 10 bases left between them. CDR3 size: 15 residues. CDR3 protein: CASSPPAERNEKLFF. As DNA, the CDR3 is TGTGCCAGCTCACCACCTGCGGAAAGGAATGAAAAACTGTTTTTT.

The genes are TRBV11-2 and TRBJ2-4; D is perhaps TRBD1 (5 bases). Germline CDR1 reads SGHAT; CDR2 reads FQNNGV. This CDR3 is 16 amino acids long. The germline V and J ends were trimmed by 1 base and 0 bases, with 10 bases remaining between them. CDR3 protein: CASSLGGQIAKNIQYF. The DNA of the CDR3 is TGTGCCAGCAGCTTAGGGGGCCAGATAGCCAAAAACATTCAGTACTTC.

CDR3 coding DNA: TGTGCCAGCAGCGACCCCGCCAGCTATGGCTACACCTTC. Its protein is CASSDPASYGYTF. The V gene is TRBV9, the J gene TRBJ1-2; D gene ambiguous. Germline CDR1 SGDLS, CDR2 YYNGEE. Deletions cut 3 bases from V and 4 bases from J, with 10 bases between. The CDR3 has 13 residues. The full variable domain, rest sourced from reference TRBV9 and TRBJ1-2, is DSGVTQTPKHLITATGQRVTLRCSPRSGDLSVYWYQQSLDQGLQFLIQYYNGEERAKGNILERFSAQQFPDLHSELNLSSLELGDSALYFCASSDPASYGYTFGSGTRLTVV.

The chain recombines TRBV2 with TRBJ2-2, with 9 bases lining up with TRBD2. J gave up 0 bases and V 8 bases, and 4 bases lay outside the gene matches. This CDR3 contains 15 residues. Germline V gene sequence: CDR1 SNHLY, CDR2 FYNNEI. CDR3 region: CASGGGRANTGELFF. Here the CDR3 DNA reads TGTGCCAGCGGGGGCGGGAGGGCGAACACCGGGGAGCTGTTTTTT.